This TCR beta chain comes out of a study of cytomegalovirus exposure and HLA in healthy donors. Study summary: One earlier analysis, a look at 180 million or so T cells, found some 110 million unique TCR beta sequences.

Vbeta (60) and Jbeta (13) primers were used in the PCR. TCRdb's copy holds only in-frame clones and misses some; the assay was immunoSEQ multiplex PCR. The table lists roughly 110,000 clones, roughly 70% of them singletons. In the case of this clone: Its antigen remains unidentified.

Study findings and constraints: Using a false discovery rate of 0.05, a later analysis showed that some 16,000 TCR beta sequences were associated with HLA alleles. Earlier results showed most TCR beta V segments being productive about 87% or about 30% of the time.

The source of this sequence is a middle-aged woman in good health and CMV-seropositive. The sequenced sample was PBMCs.

CDR3 nucleotide sequence: TGTGCCTGGAGTGCACAGGGTCGGACCGGGGAGCTGTTTTTT. This translates into CAWSAQGRTGELFF. The chain joins TRBV30 to TRBJ2-2, with D tentatively TRBD1 (6 bases). The CDR3 is 14 residues long. The germline V and J ends were trimmed by 1 base and 5 bases, with 11 bases remaining between them. The germline gives CDR1 GTSNPN, CDR2 SVGIG (reference sequence).